A single sample is the source of the 9 T cell receptor beta chains below, sequenced in a study of T cell responses to AZD1222 COVID-19 vaccine. Here immunoSEQ multiplex PCR was the method, and the copy in TCRdb shows in-frame clones only, minus some. The table has about 130,000 clones, approximately 80% seen once; the top ten hold about 4%. Specimen: peripheral blood, collected on day 0 of AZD1222 vaccination. All receptors come from an adult in good health.

The chain is built from TRBV3-1 (or the pseudogene TRBV3-2) and TRBJ1-5; perhaps TRBD1 as D (5 bases). CDR1 and CDR2 (germline): LGHDT, YNNKEL (reference sequence). Trimming pared 4 bases from V and 11 bases from J, leaving 18 bases between. This CDR3 region has 14 residues. The CDR3 sequence: CASSPTGPSGTQHF. In nucleotides, the CDR3 is TGTGCCAGCAGCCCAACAGGTCCGTCGGGGACCCAGCATTTT.

The rearrangement joins TRBV18 to TRBJ1-1, with 8 bases fitting TRBD1. The CDR3 runs to 20 residues. Germline assignment: CDR1 KGHSH and CDR2 LQKENI. J gave up 3 bases and V 3 bases, and 21 bases lay outside the gene matches. CDR3 nucleotides: TGTGCCAGCTCACCCTGGGATTTAGTCGGCAGGGGGCCCGCGGACACTGAAGCTTTCTTT. Its protein product is CASSPWDLVGRGPADTEAFF.

The CDR3 DNA reads as TGTGCCAGCAGTCCCGACAGGGGGCGAGGCACTGAAGCTTTCTTT. This encodes CASSPDRGRGTEAFF. The chain links TRBV28 to TRBJ1-1; 10 nucleotides align to TRBD1. The length of the CDR3 is 15 residues. V gave up 5 bases and J gave up 4 bases; unmatched junction bases: 7. The germline V gene encodes CDR1 MDHEN and CDR2 SYDVKM.

This sequence joins TRBV5-1 and TRBJ2-1, with 13 bases matching TRBD2. The ends lost 2 bases at V and 8 bases at J; junction bases unmatched: 4. There are 15 residues in the CDR3. Germline CDR1 is SGHRS and CDR2 is YFSETQ. The CDR3 protein is CASSFGTSGADEQFF. In nucleotides, the CDR3 is TGCGCCAGCAGCTTCGGGACTAGCGGGGCAGATGAGCAGTTCTTC.

V usage is TRBV6-6 and J usage is TRBJ2-7; TRBD1 aligns across 7 bases. CDR3 size: 14 residues. Germline V gene lookup returns CDR1 MNHNY and CDR2 SVGAGI (reference sequence). Unmatched junction bases numbered 4, after V lost 2 bases and J lost 3 bases. This CDR3 is CASSYRGQLYEQYF. As DNA, the CDR3 is TGTGCCAGCAGTTACCGGGGACAGCTCTACGAGCAGTACTTC.

The rearrangement links TRBV29-1 to TRBJ1-5; D perhaps matches TRBD1 (5 bases). Germline V gene sequence: CDR1 SQVTM, CDR2 ANQGSEA. This CDR3 comprises 13 residues. The germline V and J ends were trimmed by 4 bases and 3 bases, with 10 bases remaining between them. The CDR3 reads CSVGAGNNQPQHF. The CDR3 DNA reads as TGCAGCGTTGGAGCAGGGAACAATCAGCCCCAGCATTTT.

The rearrangement joins TRBV7-9 to TRBJ1-2; D is uncertain. The V end lost 1 base, the J end lost 8 bases, and 17 bases lay between the germline ends. This CDR3 region has 15 residues. Germline V CDR1 and CDR2: SEHNR, FQNEAQ (reference sequence). The CDR3 loop is CASSLGVGRPWGYTF. The CDR3 DNA follows: TGTGCCAGCAGCTTAGGGGTGGGCAGGCCGTGGGGCTACACCTTC. Full variable domain (remainder filled in from reference TRBV7-9 and TRBJ1-2): DTGVSQNPRHKITKRGQNVTFRCDPISEHNRLYWYRQTLGQGPEFLTYFQNEAQLEKSRLLSDRFSAERPKGSFSTLEIQRTEQGDSAMYLCASSLGVGRPWGYTFGSGTRLTVV.

The chain employs TRBV5-1 and TRBJ1-4; D gene uncertain. The CDR3 runs 16 residues. The ends were cut back, 3 bases at V and 3 bases at J, with 15 bases in the middle. Germline V gene lookup returns CDR1 SGHRS and CDR2 YFSETQ. As DNA, the CDR3 is TGCGCCAGCAGCTCCCTAGACAAACCGTCTAATGAAAAACTGTTTTTT. Residues: CASSSLDKPSNEKLFF.

This chain joins TRBV2 and TRBJ1-1, with D hard to call. Germline CDR1 and CDR2: SNHLY and FYNNEI. This CDR3 spans 12 amino acids. Trimming stripped 5 bases from V and 7 bases from J, with 11 bases between. The CDR3 loop reads CASSRIDLEAFF. The CDR3, as DNA: TGTGCCAGCAGTCGTATAGACCTTGAAGCTTTCTTT.